These T cell receptor beta chains were read from a single sample in a study of blood T cell repertoires in COVID-19. TCRdb's table, derived via immunoSEQ multiplex PCR, lists solely in-frame clones and lacks some. Of 70,000 to 90,000 clones in the sample, over 65% were seen once. The sequenced material came from peripheral blood. The receptors come from a human donor in a cohort sampled during active COVID-19. CDR3s include the opening cysteine and the closing phenylalanine or tryptophan. The D gene is left open where the match is weak. Rows give clone size only sometimes, using once, few, many, or a class for an expanded clone.

CDR3 DNA: TGTGCCAGCAGTGAAGCGCAACAGGGGGTGGGAGAGACCCAGTACTTC; CDR3 protein: CASSEAQQGVGETQYF; D gene: TRBD1; V gene: TRBV6-1; clone size: once; J gene: TRBJ2-5
CDR3 DNA: TGTGCCTGGAGTGTGGGACAGACTAATGAAAAACTGTTTTTT; CDR3 protein: CAWSVGQTNEKLFF; D gene: TRBD1; V gene: TRBV30; clone size: NA; J gene: TRBJ1-4
CDR3 DNA: TGTGCCAGCAGCCAGGGGGCTCGTGCGGGGGGCGGAACCTACGAGCAGTACTTC; CDR3 protein: CASSQGARAGGGTYEQYF; D gene: TRBD2; V gene: TRBV3-1/TRBV3-2; clone size: few; J gene: TRBJ2-7
CDR3 DNA: TGTGCCAGCAGCCAAAACCTAGCGGACTACGAGCAGTACTTC; CDR3 protein: CASSQNLADYEQYF; D gene: TRBD2; V gene: TRBV3-1/TRBV3-2; clone size: NA; J gene: TRBJ2-7
CDR3 DNA: TGCGCCAGCACGGGACTAGAGTACAATGAGCAGTTCTTC; CDR3 protein: CASTGLEYNEQFF; D gene: TRBD2; V gene: TRBV5-1; clone size: NA; J gene: TRBJ2-1
CDR3 DNA: TGTGCCAGTAGTAAGTCTAGCGAGTTCGTGGAGACCCAGTACTTC; CDR3 protein: CASSKSSEFVETQYF; D gene: NA; V gene: TRBV19; clone size: NA; J gene: TRBJ2-5
CDR3 DNA: TGTGCCATCAGTGAGTCGATGGCACCAAATAGCGGGAGAACCTACAATGAGCAGTTCTTC; CDR3 protein: CAISESMAPNSGRTYNEQFF; D gene: TRBD2; V gene: TRBV10-3; clone size: NA; J gene: TRBJ2-1
CDR3 DNA: TGTGCCAGCAGCGTAGCGTCAATGGGCGGGGGGGCCGGTGAGCAGTTCTTC; CDR3 protein: CASSVASMGGGAGEQFF; D gene: TRBD2; V gene: TRBV9; clone size: NA; J gene: TRBJ2-1
CDR3 DNA: TGTGCCATCAGTGGAACAGGGGGAAGAACAGATACGCAGTATTTT; CDR3 protein: CAISGTGGRTDTQYF; D gene: TRBD1; V gene: TRBV10-3; clone size: NA; J gene: TRBJ2-3
CDR3 DNA: TGTGCCAGCAGCATGACAGGGTCGGGCTACACCTTC; CDR3 protein: CASSMTGSGYTF; D gene: TRBD1; V gene: TRBV3-1/TRBV3-2; clone size: NA; J gene: TRBJ1-2
CDR3 DNA: TGCGCCAGCAGTTCGCTCGAAGGGGGGGCAAAGGAAAACATTCAGTACTTC; CDR3 protein: CASSSLEGGAKENIQYF; D gene: NA; V gene: TRBV5-1; clone size: NA; J gene: TRBJ2-4
CDR3 DNA: TGTGCCAGCAGTTTACTGGGCACAGATACGCAGTATTTT; CDR3 protein: CASSLLGTDTQYF; D gene: NA; V gene: TRBV6-2/TRBV6-3; clone size: NA; J gene: TRBJ2-3
CDR3 DNA: TGTGCCAGTAGTATAATGGCGGGGAACGAAGAGACCCAGTACTTC; CDR3 protein: CASSIMAGNEETQYF; D gene: NA; V gene: TRBV19; clone size: NA; J gene: TRBJ2-5
CDR3 DNA: TGTGCCACCAGTGACGCGGGAGATAGGTACGAGCAGTACTTC; CDR3 protein: CATSDAGDRYEQYF; D gene: TRBD2; V gene: TRBV24-1; clone size: NA; J gene: TRBJ2-7
CDR3 DNA: TGTGCCAGCAGTCCTCCCTCCGGGTCAGGGGATGAAAAACTGTTTTTT; CDR3 protein: CASSPPSGSGDEKLFF; D gene: NA; V gene: TRBV28; clone size: once; J gene: TRBJ1-4
CDR3 DNA: TGTGCCAGGGCCCTGGGGGGGGCAGAGACCCAGTACTTC; CDR3 protein: CARALGGAETQYF; D gene: NA; V gene: TRBV2; clone size: NA; J gene: TRBJ2-5
CDR3 DNA: TGTGCCAGCAGCCAAGGAGGCGGGGGGCCAGTAGATACGCAGTATTTT; CDR3 protein: CASSQGGGGPVDTQYF; D gene: TRBD2; V gene: TRBV3-1/TRBV3-2; clone size: NA; J gene: TRBJ2-3
CDR3 DNA: TGTGCCAGCAGCCTGTCGACAGGGGAGGGCCTTGAAGCTTTCTTT; CDR3 protein: CASSLSTGEGLEAFF; D gene: TRBD1; V gene: TRBV7-2; clone size: NA; J gene: TRBJ1-1
CDR3 DNA: TGTGCCAGCAGCCAACGACAGAACACTGAAGCTTTCTTT; CDR3 protein: CASSQRQNTEAFF; D gene: NA; V gene: TRBV3-1/TRBV3-2; clone size: NA; J gene: TRBJ1-1
CDR3 DNA: TGTGCCAGCAGTCGGGGTTTCACAGATACGCAGTATTTT; CDR3 protein: CASSRGFTDTQYF; D gene: NA; V gene: TRBV7-2; clone size: NA; J gene: TRBJ2-3
CDR3 DNA: TGTGCCAGCAGCCTCCGCGGGTATTCCTACAATGAGCAGTTCTTC; CDR3 protein: CASSLRGYSYNEQFF; D gene: NA; V gene: TRBV27; clone size: NA; J gene: TRBJ2-1
CDR3 DNA: TGTGCCAGCAGCTTGGGGACAGGGAGCCAAGAGACCCAGTACTTC; CDR3 protein: CASSLGTGSQETQYF; D gene: TRBD1; V gene: TRBV5-8; clone size: NA; J gene: TRBJ2-5
CDR3 DNA: TGTGCCAGCAGTTCTTTGACAGGCCAGACATACGAGCAGTACTTC; CDR3 protein: CASSSLTGQTYEQYF; D gene: NA; V gene: TRBV6-5; clone size: NA; J gene: TRBJ2-7
CDR3 DNA: TGTGCCAGCAGTTTTGGGGCCCGGGCCGTCCTGACTTTC; CDR3 protein: CASSFGARAVLTF; D gene: NA; V gene: TRBV28; clone size: NA; J gene: TRBJ2-6
CDR3 DNA: TGTGCCAGCGGGACAGGGGTAAATTCACCCCTCCACTTT; CDR3 protein: CASGTGVNSPLHF; D gene: TRBD1; V gene: TRBV14; clone size: NA; J gene: TRBJ1-6
CDR3 DNA: TGTGCCACCAGTGATACGGTAACTAGCACAGATACGCAGTATTTT; CDR3 protein: CATSDTVTSTDTQYF; D gene: NA; V gene: TRBV24-1; clone size: once; J gene: TRBJ2-3
CDR3 DNA: TGCGCCAGCAGCTTGGGAGGACAGGGGAACAATGAGCAGTTCTTC; CDR3 protein: CASSLGGQGNNEQFF; D gene: TRBD1; V gene: TRBV5-1; clone size: many; J gene: TRBJ2-1
CDR3 DNA: TGTGCCAGTAGTTTACGACCTGGGACTGGTAACTACGAGCAGTACTTC; CDR3 protein: CASSLRPGTGNYEQYF; D gene: NA; V gene: TRBV19; clone size: many; J gene: TRBJ2-7
CDR3 DNA: TGTGCCAGCAGCAGACGACAGGGTAGGGAGACCCAGTACTTC; CDR3 protein: CASSRRQGRETQYF; D gene: TRBD1; V gene: TRBV9; clone size: NA; J gene: TRBJ2-5
CDR3 DNA: TGTGCCAGCAGCCAAGGACAGCGAGTCTATGGCTACACCTTC; CDR3 protein: CASSQGQRVYGYTF; D gene: NA; V gene: TRBV4-2; clone size: few; J gene: TRBJ1-2
CDR3 DNA: TGTGCCAGCAGTTTATATCAACAGGGGAGTTATGGCTACACCTTC; CDR3 protein: CASSLYQQGSYGYTF; D gene: TRBD1; V gene: TRBV28; clone size: NA; J gene: TRBJ1-2
CDR3 DNA: TGTGCCAGCAGCGTTCAGGGGGACGGTTCACCCCTCCACTTT; CDR3 protein: CASSVQGDGSPLHF; D gene: TRBD1; V gene: TRBV13; clone size: NA; J gene: TRBJ1-6
CDR3 DNA: TGTGCCACCAGCAGAGATGGGGCGGGAGGAGGTAATGAGCAGTTCTTC; CDR3 protein: CATSRDGAGGGNEQFF; D gene: TRBD2; V gene: TRBV15; clone size: NA; J gene: TRBJ2-1
CDR3 DNA: TGTGCCAGCAGTGAAGCTTCCCTCGTGAGTGAAAAACTGTTTTTT; CDR3 protein: CASSEASLVSEKLFF; D gene: NA; V gene: TRBV6-1; clone size: many; J gene: TRBJ1-4
CDR3 DNA: TGTGCCAGCAGCTTACGCGACTCCCCCTACGAGCAGTACTTC; CDR3 protein: CASSLRDSPYEQYF; D gene: NA; V gene: TRBV7-2; clone size: NA; J gene: TRBJ2-7
CDR3 DNA: TGTGCCAGCAGTCCCCGACAGGCGGATGAAAAACTGTTTTTT; CDR3 protein: CASSPRQADEKLFF; D gene: NA; V gene: TRBV6-5; clone size: NA; J gene: TRBJ1-4
CDR3 DNA: TGTGCCTGGTCCAGGGAACTCTACGAGCAGTACTTC; CDR3 protein: CAWSRELYEQYF; D gene: NA; V gene: TRBV30; clone size: NA; J gene: TRBJ2-7